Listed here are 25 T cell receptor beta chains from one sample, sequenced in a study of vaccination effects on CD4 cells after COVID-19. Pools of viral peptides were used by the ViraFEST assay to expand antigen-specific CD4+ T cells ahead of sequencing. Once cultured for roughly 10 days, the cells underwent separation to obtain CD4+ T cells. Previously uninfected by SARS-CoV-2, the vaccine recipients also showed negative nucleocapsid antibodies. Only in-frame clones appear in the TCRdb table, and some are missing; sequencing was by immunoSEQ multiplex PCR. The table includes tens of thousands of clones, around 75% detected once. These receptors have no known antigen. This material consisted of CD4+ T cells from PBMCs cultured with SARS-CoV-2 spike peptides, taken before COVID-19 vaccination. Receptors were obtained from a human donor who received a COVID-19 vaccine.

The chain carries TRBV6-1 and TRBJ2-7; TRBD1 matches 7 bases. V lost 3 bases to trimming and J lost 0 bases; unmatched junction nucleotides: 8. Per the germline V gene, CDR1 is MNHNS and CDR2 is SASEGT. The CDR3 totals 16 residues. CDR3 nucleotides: TGTGCCAGCAGTGACACCGGGACAGCTAACTCCTACGAGCAGTACTTC. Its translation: CASSDTGTANSYEQYF.

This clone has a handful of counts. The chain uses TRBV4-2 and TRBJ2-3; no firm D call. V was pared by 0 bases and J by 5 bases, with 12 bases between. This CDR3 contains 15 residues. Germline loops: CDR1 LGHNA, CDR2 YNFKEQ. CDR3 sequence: CASSQELFGEDTQYF. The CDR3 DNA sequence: TGTGCCAGCAGCCAAGAATTATTTGGGGAAGATACGCAGTATTTT.

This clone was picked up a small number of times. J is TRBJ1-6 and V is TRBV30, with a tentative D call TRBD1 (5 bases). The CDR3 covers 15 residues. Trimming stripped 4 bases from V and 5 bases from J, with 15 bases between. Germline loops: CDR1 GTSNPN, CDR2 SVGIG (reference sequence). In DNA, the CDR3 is TGTGCCTGGACCCGGTCTTGGGGGGATAATTCACCCCTCCACTTT. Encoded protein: CAWTRSWGDNSPLHF.

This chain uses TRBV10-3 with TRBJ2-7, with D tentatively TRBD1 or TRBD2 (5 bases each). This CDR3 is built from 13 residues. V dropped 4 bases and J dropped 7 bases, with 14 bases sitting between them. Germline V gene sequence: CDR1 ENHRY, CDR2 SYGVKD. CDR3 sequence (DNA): TGTGCCATCAGTGTGGGGGTACGAGGGGAGCAGTACTTC. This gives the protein CAISVGVRGEQYF.

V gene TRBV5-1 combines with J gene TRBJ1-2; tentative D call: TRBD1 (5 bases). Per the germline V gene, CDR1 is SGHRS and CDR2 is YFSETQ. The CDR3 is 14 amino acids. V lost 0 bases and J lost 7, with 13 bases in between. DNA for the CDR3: TGCGCCAGCAGCTTGGATGACAGTTCCTCTGGCTACACCTTC. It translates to CASSLDDSSSGYTF.

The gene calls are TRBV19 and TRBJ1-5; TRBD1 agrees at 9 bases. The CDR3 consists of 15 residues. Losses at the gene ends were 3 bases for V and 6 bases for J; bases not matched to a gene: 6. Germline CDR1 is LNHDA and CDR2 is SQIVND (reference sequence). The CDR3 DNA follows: TGTGCCAGTAGTATCCGAGGACAGGGGAGTCAGCCCCAGCATTTT. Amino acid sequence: CASSIRGQGSQPQHF. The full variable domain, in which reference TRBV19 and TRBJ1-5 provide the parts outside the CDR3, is DGGITQSPKYLFRKEGQNVTLSCEQNLNHDAMYWYRQDPGQGLRLIYYSQIVNDFQKGDIAEGYSVSREKKESFPLTVTSAQKNPTAFYLCASSIRGQGSQPQHFGDGTRLSIL.

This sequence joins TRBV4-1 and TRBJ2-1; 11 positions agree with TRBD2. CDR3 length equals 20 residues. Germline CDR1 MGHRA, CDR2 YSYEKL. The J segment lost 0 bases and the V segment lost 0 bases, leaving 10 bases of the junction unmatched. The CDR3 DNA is TGCGCCAGCAGCCAAGATGGGGCTAGCGGGAGGATCTACTCCTACAATGAGCAGTTCTTC. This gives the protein CASSQDGASGRIYSYNEQFF.

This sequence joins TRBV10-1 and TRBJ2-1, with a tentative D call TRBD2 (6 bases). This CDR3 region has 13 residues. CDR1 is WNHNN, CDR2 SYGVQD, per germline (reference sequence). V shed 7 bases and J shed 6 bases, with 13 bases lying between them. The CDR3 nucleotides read TGCGCCAGCACTCTGGGACTTACCAATGAGCAGTTCTTC. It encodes CASTLGLTNEQFF.

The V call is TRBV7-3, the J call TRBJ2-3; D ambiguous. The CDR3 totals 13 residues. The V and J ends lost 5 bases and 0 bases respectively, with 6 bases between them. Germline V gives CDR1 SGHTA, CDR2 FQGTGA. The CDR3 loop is CASSPTSTDTQYF. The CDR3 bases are TGTGCCAGCAGCCCGACTAGCACAGATACGCAGTATTTT.

This CDR3 reads CASSKSSYNSPLHF. In DNA, the CDR3 is TGTGCCAGCAGCAAAAGCTCCTATAATTCACCCCTCCACTTT. The gene calls are TRBV9 and TRBJ1-6; D is unresolved. V lost 4 bases and J lost 0, with 5 bases in between. The CDR3 covers 14 residues. CDR1 and CDR2 from the germline V gene are SGDLS and YYNGEE.

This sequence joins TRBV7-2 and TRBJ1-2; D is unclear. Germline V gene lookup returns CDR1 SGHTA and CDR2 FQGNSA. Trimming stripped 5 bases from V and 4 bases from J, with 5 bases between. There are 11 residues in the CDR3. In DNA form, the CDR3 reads TGTGCCAGCAGCAACACCTATGGCTACACCTTC. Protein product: CASSNTYGYTF.

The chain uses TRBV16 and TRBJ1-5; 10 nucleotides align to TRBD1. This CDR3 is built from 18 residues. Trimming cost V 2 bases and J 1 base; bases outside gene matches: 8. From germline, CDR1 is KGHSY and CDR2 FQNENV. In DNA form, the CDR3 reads TGTGCCAGCAGCCAACTGACAGGGGGCGCGGAAAGCAATCAGCCCCAGCATTTT. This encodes CASSQLTGGAESNQPQHF.

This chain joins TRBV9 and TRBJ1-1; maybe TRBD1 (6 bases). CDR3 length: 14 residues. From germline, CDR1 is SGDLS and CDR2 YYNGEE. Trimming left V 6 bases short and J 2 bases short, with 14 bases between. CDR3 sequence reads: CASTVGGGNTEAFF. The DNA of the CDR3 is TGTGCCAGCACGGTGGGGGGCGGAAACACTGAAGCTTTCTTT.

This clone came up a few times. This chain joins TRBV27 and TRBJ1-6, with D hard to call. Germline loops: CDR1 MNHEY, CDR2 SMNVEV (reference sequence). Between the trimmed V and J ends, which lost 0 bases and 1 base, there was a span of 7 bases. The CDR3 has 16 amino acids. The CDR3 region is CASSLSGRSYNSPLHF. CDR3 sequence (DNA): TGTGCCAGCAGTTTATCGGGAAGGTCCTATAATTCACCCCTCCACTTT.

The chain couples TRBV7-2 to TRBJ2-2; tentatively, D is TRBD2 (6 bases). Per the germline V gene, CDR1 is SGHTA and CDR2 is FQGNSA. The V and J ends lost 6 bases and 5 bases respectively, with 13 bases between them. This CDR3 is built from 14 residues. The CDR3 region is CASSGLGGTGELFF. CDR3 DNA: TGTGCCAGCAGTGGTCTTGGGGGGACCGGGGAGCTGTTTTTT.

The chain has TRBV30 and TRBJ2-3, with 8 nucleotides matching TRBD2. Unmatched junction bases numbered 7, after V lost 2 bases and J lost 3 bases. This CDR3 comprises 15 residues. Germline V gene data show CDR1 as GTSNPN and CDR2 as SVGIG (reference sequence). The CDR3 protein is CAWSPGLVGTDTQYF. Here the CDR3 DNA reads TGTGCCTGGAGTCCGGGACTAGTAGGTACAGATACGCAGTATTTT.

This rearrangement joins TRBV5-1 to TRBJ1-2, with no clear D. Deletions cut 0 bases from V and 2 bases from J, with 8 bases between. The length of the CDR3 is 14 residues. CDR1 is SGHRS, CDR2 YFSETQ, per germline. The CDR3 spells CASSLGLKNYGYTF. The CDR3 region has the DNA TGCGCCAGCAGCTTGGGTTTGAAGAACTATGGCTACACCTTC.

The CDR3 spells CAWSSGTGVYEQYF. DNA of the CDR3: TGTGCCTGGAGCTCGGGGACAGGGGTATACGAGCAGTACTTC. The gene calls are TRBV30 and TRBJ2-7, with 10 bases lining up with TRBD1. The CDR3 runs to 14 residues. With V trimmed by 3 bases and J by 4 bases, 6 bases remained unmatched. Germline CDR1 GTSNPN, CDR2 SVGIG (reference sequence). The variable domain in full, completed from reference TRBV30 and TRBJ2-7, reads SQTIHQWPATLVQPVGSPLSLECTVEGTSNPNLYWYRQAAGRGLQLLFYSVGIGQISSEVPQNLSASRPQDRQFILSSKKLLLSDSGFYLCAWSSGTGVYEQYFGPGTRLTVT.

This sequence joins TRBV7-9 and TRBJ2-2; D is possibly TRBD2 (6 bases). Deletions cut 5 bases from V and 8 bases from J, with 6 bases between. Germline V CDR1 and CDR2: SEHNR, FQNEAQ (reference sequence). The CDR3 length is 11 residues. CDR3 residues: CASSRGGELFF. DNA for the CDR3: TGTGCCAGCAGCCGGGGGGGGGAGCTGTTTTTT.

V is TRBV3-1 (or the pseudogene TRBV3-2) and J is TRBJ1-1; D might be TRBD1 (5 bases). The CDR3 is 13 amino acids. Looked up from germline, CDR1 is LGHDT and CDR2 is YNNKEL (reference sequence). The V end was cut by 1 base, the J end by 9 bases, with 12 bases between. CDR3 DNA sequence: TGTGCCAGCAGCCAAGGTACAGGCTCGCAAGCTTTCTTT. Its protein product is CASSQGTGSQAFF.

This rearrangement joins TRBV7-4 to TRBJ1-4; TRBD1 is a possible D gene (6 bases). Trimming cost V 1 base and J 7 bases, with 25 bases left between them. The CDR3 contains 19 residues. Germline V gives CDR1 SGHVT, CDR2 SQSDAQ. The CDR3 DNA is TGTGCCAGCAGCTTAGATCGGACAGAGAGAGGAAGACGGCTTGAAAAACTGTTTTTT. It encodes CASSLDRTERGRRLEKLFF.

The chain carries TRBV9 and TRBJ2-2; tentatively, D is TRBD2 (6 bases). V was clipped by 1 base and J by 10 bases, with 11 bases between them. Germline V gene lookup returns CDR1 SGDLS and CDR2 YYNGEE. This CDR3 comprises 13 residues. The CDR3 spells CASSVRGKEELFF. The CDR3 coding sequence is TGTGCCAGCAGCGTACGCGGGAAAGAGGAGCTGTTTTTT.

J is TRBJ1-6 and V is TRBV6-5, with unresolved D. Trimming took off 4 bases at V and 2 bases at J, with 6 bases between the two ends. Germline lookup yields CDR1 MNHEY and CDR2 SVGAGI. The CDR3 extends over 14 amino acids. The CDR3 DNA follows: TGTGCCAGCAGTTCCGGGCCCTATAATTCACCCCTCCACTTT. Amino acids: CASSSGPYNSPLHF.

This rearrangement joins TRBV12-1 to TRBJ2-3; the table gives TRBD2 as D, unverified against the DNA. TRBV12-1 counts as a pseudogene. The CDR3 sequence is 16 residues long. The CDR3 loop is CASSLLAGTSTDTQYF. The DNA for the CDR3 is TGTGCCAGCAGCTTATTAGCGGGGACCAGCACAGATACGCAGTATTTT.

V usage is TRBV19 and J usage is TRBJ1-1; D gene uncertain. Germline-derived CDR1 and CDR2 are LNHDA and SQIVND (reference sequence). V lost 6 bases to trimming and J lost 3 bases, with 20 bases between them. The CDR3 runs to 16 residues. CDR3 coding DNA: TGTGCCAGTAGGGGGTCCTCGATACTAAACCACACTGAAGCTTTCTTT. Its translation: CASRGSSILNHTEAFF.